The 31 T cell receptor beta chains reported below all come from one sample, sequenced in a study of cytomegalovirus exposure and HLA in healthy donors. The study ran its PCR with 60 Vbeta and 13 Jbeta primers. Some clones are missing from TCRdb's copy, which holds only in-frame ones; the method was immunoSEQ multiplex PCR. The specimen's table records some 70,000 clones. The sample taken for sequencing was PBMCs. These receptors were taken from a female donor in good health and CMV-seropositive.

V is TRBV19 and J is TRBJ1-3; no definite D call. The CDR3 has 14 residues. V shed 7 bases and J shed 4 bases, with 14 bases lying between them. CDR1 LNHDA and CDR2 SQIVND come from the germline V gene (reference sequence). Written as DNA, the CDR3 is TGTGCCAGTACCGAGGTGCCAAGAGGAAACACCATATATTTT. The encoded protein is CASTEVPRGNTIYF.

The genes are TRBV30 and TRBJ1-6; no clear D gene. The V end was cut by 0 bases, the J end by 5 bases, with 14 bases between. Per germline, CDR1 GTSNPN and CDR2 SVGIG (reference sequence). This CDR3 comprises 16 residues. The CDR3 sequence: CAWSVRVSSNNSPLHF. For the CDR3, the DNA is TGTGCCTGGAGTGTACGTGTGTCTAGTAATAATTCACCCCTCCACTTT.

As concerns this clone: Germline is not matched at one junction end, which may reflect a read error. V and J are TRBV7-8 and TRBJ2-1; D is possibly TRBD1 (5 bases). Germline CDR1 and CDR2: SGHVS and FQNEAQ. This CDR3 spans 14 amino acids. The DNA of the CDR3 is TGTGCCAGCAGCTTAGGGGGCCCAGGGTCCAATGTGGTCTTC. The encoded protein is CASSLGGPGSNVVF.

This chain uses TRBV27 with TRBJ1-5; no clear D gene. The CDR3 length is 13 residues. V was shortened by 3 bases and J by 7 bases, with 10 bases between the two germline ends. Germline V gene sequence: CDR1 MNHEY, CDR2 SMNVEV (reference sequence). The CDR3 is CASSFKGGQPQHF. The CDR3 nucleotides are TGTGCCAGCAGTTTTAAGGGAGGACAGCCCCAGCATTTT.

The V gene is TRBV7-3, the J gene TRBJ1-1; 7 bases match TRBD1. The CDR3 is 14 residues long. Germline CDR1 reads SGHTA; CDR2 reads FQGTGA. The V segment lost 3 bases and the J segment 2 bases; nucleotides outside the gene matches: 3. The DNA of the CDR3 is TGTGCCAGCAGCTTGACAGGGCTTAACACTGAAGCTTTCTTT. This encodes CASSLTGLNTEAFF.

The CDR3 DNA follows: TGTGCCAGCAGACCGCCGGGATATGGCTACACCTTC. It yields the protein CASRPPGYGYTF. The chain carries TRBV28 and TRBJ1-2, with no clear D. Germline CDR1 reads MDHEN; CDR2 reads SYDVKM. The CDR3 covers 12 residues. With 6 bases removed from V and 5 bases from J, the gap between germline ends came to 10 bases.

The CDR3 sequence is CASSFRTGQGHGYTF. CDR3 nucleotides: TGTGCCAGCAGCTTCAGGACGGGACAGGGACACGGCTACACCTTC. This sequence joins TRBV13 and TRBJ1-2; 9 bases line up with TRBD1. V lost 3 bases and J lost 8; bases outside the gene matches: 10. The CDR3 is made up of 15 amino acids. Germline V CDR1 and CDR2: PRHDT, FYEKMQ (reference sequence).

The rearrangement joins TRBV19 to TRBJ2-5, with D perhaps TRBD2 (6 bases). Germline values: CDR1 LNHDA, CDR2 SQIVND (reference sequence). Trimming left V 8 bases short and J 7 bases short, with 8 bases between. This CDR3 has 10 amino acids. In DNA, the CDR3 is TGTGCCAGTGGGGGAGGGACCCAGTACTTC. Protein product: CASGGGTQYF.

The V call is TRBV7-9, the J call TRBJ2-1, with TRBD2 matching 10 bases. Germline V CDR1 and CDR2: SEHNR, FQNEAQ (reference sequence). V shed 4 bases and J 0 bases; nucleotides not matched to a gene: 6. The CDR3 has 17 amino acids. The CDR3 spells CASSSGTSASSYNEQFF. For the CDR3, the DNA is TGTGCCAGCAGCTCTGGGACTAGCGCTAGCTCCTACAATGAGCAGTTCTTC.

The chain combines TRBV30 with TRBJ2-1; TRBD2 aligns across 8 bases. CDR1 is GTSNPN, CDR2 SVGIG, per germline (reference sequence). The CDR3 runs to 12 residues. The junction had 8 bases not matched to a gene; V was cut back by 2 bases and J by 14 bases. The CDR3 bases are TGTGCCTGGAGTCCTACGGGAGGGCCGGAGTTCTTC. It translates to CAWSPTGGPEFF.

This chain uses TRBV2 with TRBJ2-6; D is perhaps TRBD1 (5 bases). The CDR3 has 16 residues. The ends were cut back, 9 bases at V and 0 bases at J, with 15 bases in the middle. The germline CDR1 and CDR2 sequences are SNHLY and FYNNEI. CDR3 sequence reads: CASRQFTGSGANVLTF. CDR3 in DNA: TGTGCCAGTAGACAGTTTACTGGCTCTGGGGCCAACGTCCTGACTTTC.

CDR3 nucleotides: TGTGCCAGCAGTCGCACTAGGTGGGAGACCCAGTACTTC. Protein: CASSRTRWETQYF. The genes are TRBV27 and TRBJ2-5; possibly TRBD2 for D (5 bases). The CDR3 length is 13 residues. Trimming cost V 5 bases and J 5 bases, with 12 bases left between them. Germline V CDR1 and CDR2: MNHEY, SMNVEV (reference sequence).

This chain links TRBV4-1 with TRBJ2-2; the match to TRBD2 covers 7 bases. V trimming: 0 bases; J trimming: 6 bases; junction bases outside the gene matches: 4. This CDR3 is 15 amino acids long. The germline CDR1 and CDR2 sequences are MGHRA and YSYEKL. The CDR3 DNA sequence: TGCGCCAGCAGCCAAGATCTGGGGGGGGCCGGGGAGCTGTTTTTT. Amino acids: CASSQDLGGAGELFF.

J is TRBJ1-1 and V is TRBV9, with 7 bases matching TRBD1. Germline-derived CDR1 and CDR2 are SGDLS and YYNGEE. Trimming at V came to 4 bases and at J to 3 bases, leaving 9 bases not matched to a gene. This CDR3 has 15 residues. CDR3 sequence: CASSPQTGSDTEAFF. DNA of the CDR3: TGTGCCAGCAGCCCTCAGACAGGGTCGGACACTGAAGCTTTCTTT.

The chain carries TRBV7-8 and TRBJ1-2; 7 positions match TRBD1. CDR3 length: 16 residues. CDR1 and CDR2 (germline): SGHVS, FQNEAQ. V was clipped by 1 base and J by 5 bases; unmatched bases: 10. The CDR3 DNA is TGTGCCAGCAGCTTAGAACTACGTGGGACAGCATATGGCTACACCTTC. Amino acids: CASSLELRGTAYGYTF.

The CDR3 loop reads CASTHDQTEHGYTF. In DNA, the CDR3 is TGTGCCAGCACCCACGACCAGACAGAGCATGGCTACACCTTC. The chain joins TRBV6-6 to TRBJ1-2; a weak D match, TRBD1 (5 bases). The CDR3 spans 14 residues. Germline-derived CDR1 and CDR2 are MNHNY and SVGAGI (reference sequence). Trimming cost V 7 bases and J 6 bases, with 18 bases left between them.

The DNA of the CDR3 is TGTGCCAGCAGCCCCGTGGCGGGAGTGGGGGAGGCCGGGGAGCTGTTTTTT. This gives the protein CASSPVAGVGEAGELFF. The chain uses TRBV9 and TRBJ2-2, with 7 bases aligning to TRBD2. CDR1 is SGDLS and CDR2 is YYNGEE in the germline V gene. The CDR3 is made up of 17 amino acids. Unmatched junction bases numbered 15, after V lost 4 bases and J lost 6 bases.

As concerns this clone: One junction end disagrees with the germline gene, perhaps due to a read error. This rearrangement joins TRBV5-4 to TRBJ2-3; 8 bases agree with TRBD2. CDR1 is SGHNT and CDR2 is YYREEE in the germline V gene (reference sequence). This CDR3 region has 15 residues. CDR3 nucleotide sequence: TGTGCCAGCAGGTTGGGGAGCGGGGGAGCAGATACGCAGTATTTT. Its translation is CASRLGSGGADTQYF.

The V and J genes are TRBV28 and TRBJ1-2; TRBD1 is a possible D gene (6 bases). There are 14 residues in the CDR3. Germline CDR1 MDHEN, CDR2 SYDVKM. With 6 bases removed from V and 8 bases from J, the gap between germline ends came to 19 bases. The CDR3 protein is CASSRTGAGRGYTF. The CDR3 nucleotides read TGTGCCAGCAGCCGAACGGGGGCCGGGAGGGGCTACACCTTC.

This chain links TRBV27 with TRBJ2-2; the D gene is possibly TRBD1 (5 bases). Per the germline V gene, CDR1 is MNHEY and CDR2 is SMNVEV (reference sequence). The germline V and J ends were trimmed by 3 bases and 5 bases, with 16 bases remaining between them. The CDR3 is 16 amino acids. The CDR3 coding sequence is TGTGCCAGCAGTTTCTTGTCTGGACAACAAACCGGGGAGCTGTTTTTT. Translated, it gives CASSFLSGQQTGELFF.

CDR3 coding DNA: TGTGCCAGCAGCTCGGGACAGTCAAATGAAAAACTGTTTTTT. It encodes CASSSGQSNEKLFF. The rearrangement uses TRBV5-4 and TRBJ1-4, with 7 bases aligning to TRBD1. Per germline, CDR1 SGHNT and CDR2 YYREEE (reference sequence). Germline trimming cut 3 bases from V and 5 bases from J; bases unmatched to any gene: 4. The CDR3 has 14 residues.

The V call is TRBV18, the J call TRBJ1-1, with a weak D call TRBD1 (5 bases). This CDR3 contains 12 residues. Germline CDR1 and CDR2: KGHSH and LQKENI. Trimming removed 5 bases from V and 1 base from J, with 5 bases in between. DNA for the CDR3: TGTGCCAGCTCAGGGGCGAACACTGAAGCTTTCTTT. Residues: CASSGANTEAFF.

The chain uses TRBV7-8 and TRBJ1-6, with D tentatively TRBD1 (5 bases). Deletions cut 3 bases from V and 4 bases from J, with 10 bases between. Per the germline V gene, CDR1 is SGHVS and CDR2 is FQNEAQ. The CDR3 has 15 amino acids. The DNA for the CDR3 is TGTGCCAGCAGCTTTAGAGACAGATATAATTCACCCCTCCACTTT. This gives the protein CASSFRDRYNSPLHF.

This rearrangement joins TRBV19 to TRBJ2-7, with TRBD1 identical over 7 bases. Germline lookup yields CDR1 LNHDA and CDR2 SQIVND (reference sequence). The CDR3 has 15 amino acids. Trimming took 6 bases from V and 0 from J; bases not matched to a gene: 8. This chain's CDR3 is CASRSQGVDSYEQYF. The CDR3 nucleotides are TGTGCCAGTAGATCCCAGGGGGTCGACTCCTACGAGCAGTACTTC.

The J gene is TRBJ1-5, the V gene TRBV2; the D is unclear. The CDR3 spans 13 residues. Germline V gives CDR1 SNHLY, CDR2 FYNNEI. V was pared by 6 bases and J by 4 bases, with 10 bases between. In DNA form, the CDR3 reads TGTGCCAGCAGCAAACACGTGAATCAGCCCCAGCATTTT. Translation gives CASSKHVNQPQHF. Using reference TRBV2 and TRBJ1-5 for the parts outside the CDR3, the full variable domain is EPEVTQTPSHQVTQMGQEVILRCVPISNHLYFYWYRQILGQKVEFLVSFYNNEISEKSEIFDDQFSVERPDGSNFTLKIRSTKLEDSAMYFCASSKHVNQPQHFGDGTRLSIL.

This chain connects TRBV5-1 to TRBJ2-1; 7 bases map to TRBD2. Germline-derived CDR1 and CDR2 are SGHRS and YFSETQ. V trimming: 4 bases; J trimming: 0 bases; junction bases outside the gene matches: 10. The CDR3 sequence is 17 residues long. CDR3: CASSAGTTQSSYNEQFF. CDR3 in DNA: TGCGCCAGCAGCGCCGGGACTACACAGAGCTCCTACAATGAGCAGTTCTTC.

This chain connects TRBV30 to TRBJ1-2; 9 nucleotides line up with TRBD1. Germline V gene lookup returns CDR1 GTSNPN and CDR2 SVGIG (reference sequence). With 4 bases clipped from V and 8 bases from J, the junction kept 11 bases outside the gene matches. This CDR3 region has 14 residues. The CDR3 sequence is CAWTGQGGLYGYTF. The CDR3 nucleotides are TGTGCCTGGACGGGACAGGGAGGTCTTTACGGCTACACCTTC.

CDR3 nucleotides: TGTGCCAGCAGCCACCGAAAGACAGGTTCCTACGAGCAGTACTTC. Translated, it gives CASSHRKTGSYEQYF. The V call is TRBV28, the J call TRBJ2-7, with a tentative D call TRBD1 (6 bases). The germline gives CDR1 MDHEN, CDR2 SYDVKM. The CDR3 spans 15 residues. V was trimmed by 6 bases and J by 1 base, leaving 16 bases between them. Looking up the rest from reference TRBV28 and TRBJ2-7 gives the full variable domain: DVKVTQSSRYLVKRTGEKVFLECVQDMDHENMFWYRQDPGLGLRLIYFSYDVKMKEKGDIPEGYSVSREKKERFSLILESASTNQTSMYLCASSHRKTGSYEQYFGPGTRLTVT.

The chain links TRBV19 to TRBJ1-1; TRBD1 might be the D (6 bases). The V and J ends lost 3 bases and 6 bases respectively, with 11 bases between them. This CDR3 region has 13 residues. Germline CDR1 reads LNHDA; CDR2 reads SQIVND (reference sequence). This CDR3 is CASSILDRPEAFF. In DNA, the CDR3 is TGTGCCAGTAGTATCCTGGACAGACCTGAAGCTTTCTTT.

The chain has TRBV9 and TRBJ1-5, with D possibly TRBD1 on 6 matching bases. CDR3 length: 14 residues. In germline, CDR1 is SGDLS, CDR2 YYNGEE. The V end lost 3 bases, the J end lost 6 bases, and 13 bases lay between the germline ends. The CDR3 DNA is TGTGCCAGCAGCGATACAGGGAGGGGTCAGCCCCAGCATTTT. Protein product: CASSDTGRGQPQHF.

The chain has TRBV30 and TRBJ2-7, with TRBD1 matching 8 bases. The CDR3 extends over 12 amino acids. The J segment lost 4 bases and the V segment lost 7 bases, leaving 6 bases of the junction unmatched. Germline values: CDR1 GTSNPN, CDR2 SVGIG (reference sequence). The CDR3 sequence: CALAGGRYEQYF. Written as DNA, the CDR3 is TGTGCCTTGGCAGGGGGCAGGTACGAGCAGTACTTC.